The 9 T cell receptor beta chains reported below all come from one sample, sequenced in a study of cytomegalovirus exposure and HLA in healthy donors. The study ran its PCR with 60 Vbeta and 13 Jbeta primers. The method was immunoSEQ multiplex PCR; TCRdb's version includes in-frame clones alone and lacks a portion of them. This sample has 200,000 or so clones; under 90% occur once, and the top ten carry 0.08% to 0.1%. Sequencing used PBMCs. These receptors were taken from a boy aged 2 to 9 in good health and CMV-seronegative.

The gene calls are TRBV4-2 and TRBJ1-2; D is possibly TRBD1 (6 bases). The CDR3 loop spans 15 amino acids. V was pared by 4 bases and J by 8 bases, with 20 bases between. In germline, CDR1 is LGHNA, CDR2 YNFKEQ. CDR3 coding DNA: TGTGCCAGCAGCCGAGAGAGGGGGTCCCTAGGGGGCTACACCTTC. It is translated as CASSRERGSLGGYTF.

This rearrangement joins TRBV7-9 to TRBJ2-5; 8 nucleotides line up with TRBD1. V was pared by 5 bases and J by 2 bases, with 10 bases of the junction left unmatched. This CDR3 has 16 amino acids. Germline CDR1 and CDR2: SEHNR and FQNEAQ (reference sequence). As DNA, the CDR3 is TGTGCCAGCAGCGGACCAACAGGGGGTCCGCAAGAGACCCAGTACTTC. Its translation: CASSGPTGGPQETQYF.

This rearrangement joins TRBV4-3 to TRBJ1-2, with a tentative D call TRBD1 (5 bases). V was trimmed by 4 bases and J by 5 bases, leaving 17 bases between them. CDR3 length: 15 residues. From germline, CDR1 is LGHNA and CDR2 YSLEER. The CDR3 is CASSLSHREGYGYTF. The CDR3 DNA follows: TGCGCCAGCAGCCTTTCGCATAGGGAGGGGTATGGCTACACCTTC.

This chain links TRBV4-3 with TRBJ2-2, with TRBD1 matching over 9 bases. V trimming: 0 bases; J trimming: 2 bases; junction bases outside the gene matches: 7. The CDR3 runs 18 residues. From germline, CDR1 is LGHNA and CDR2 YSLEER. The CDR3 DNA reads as TGCGCCAGCAGCCAAGATCGACAGGGGGTTATAAACACCGGGGAGCTGTTTTTT. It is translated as CASSQDRQGVINTGELFF.

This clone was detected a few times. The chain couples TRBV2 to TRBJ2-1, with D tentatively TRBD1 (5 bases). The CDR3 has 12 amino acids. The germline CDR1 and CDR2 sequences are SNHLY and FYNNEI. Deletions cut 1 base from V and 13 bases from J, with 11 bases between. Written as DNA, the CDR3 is TGTGCCAGCAGTGAAGAGCCATGGGGCCAGTTCTTC. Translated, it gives CASSEEPWGQFF.

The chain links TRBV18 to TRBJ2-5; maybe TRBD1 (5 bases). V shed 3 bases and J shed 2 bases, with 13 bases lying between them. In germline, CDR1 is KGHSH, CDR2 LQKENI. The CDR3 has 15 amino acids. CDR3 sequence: CASSPGIRGQETQYF. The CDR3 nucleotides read TGTGCCAGCTCACCGGGTATTAGGGGACAAGAGACCCAGTACTTC. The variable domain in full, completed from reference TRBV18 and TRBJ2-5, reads NAGVMQNPRHLVRRRGQEARLRCSPMKGHSHVYWYRQLPEEGLKFMVYLQKENIIDESGMPKERFSAEFPKEGPSILRIQQVVRGDSAAYFCASSPGIRGQETQYFGPGTRLLVL.

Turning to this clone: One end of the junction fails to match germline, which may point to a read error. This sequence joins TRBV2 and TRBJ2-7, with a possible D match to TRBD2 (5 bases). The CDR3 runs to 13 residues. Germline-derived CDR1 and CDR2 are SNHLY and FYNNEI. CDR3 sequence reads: CASSEVVSRGKNF. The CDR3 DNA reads TGTGCCAGCAGTGAGGTCGTCTCACGAGGGAAAAACTTC. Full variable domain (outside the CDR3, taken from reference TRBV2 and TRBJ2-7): EPEVTQTPSHQVTQMGQEVILRCVPISNHLYFYWYRQILGQKVEFLVSFYNNEISEKSEIFDDQFSVERPDGSNFTLKIRSTKLEDSAMYFCASSEVVSRGKNFGPGTRLTVT.

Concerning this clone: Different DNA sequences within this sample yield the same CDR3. CDR3 in amino acids: CASSQGGGNYGYTF. CDR3 DNA: TGCGCCAGCAGCCAAGGAGGGGGTAACTATGGCTACACCTTC. The chain links TRBV4-3 to TRBJ1-2, with D possibly being TRBD1 (6 bases). The length of the CDR3 is 14 residues. V lost 1 base and J lost 1, with 7 bases in between. Germline V lookup: CDR1 LGHNA, CDR2 YSLEER.

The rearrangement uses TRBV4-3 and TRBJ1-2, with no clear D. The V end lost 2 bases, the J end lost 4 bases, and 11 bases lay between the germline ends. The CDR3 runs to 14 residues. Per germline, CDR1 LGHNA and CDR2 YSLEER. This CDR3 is CASSQTDGSYGYTF. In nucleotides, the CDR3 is TGCGCCAGCAGCCAAACCGATGGGAGCTATGGCTACACCTTC.